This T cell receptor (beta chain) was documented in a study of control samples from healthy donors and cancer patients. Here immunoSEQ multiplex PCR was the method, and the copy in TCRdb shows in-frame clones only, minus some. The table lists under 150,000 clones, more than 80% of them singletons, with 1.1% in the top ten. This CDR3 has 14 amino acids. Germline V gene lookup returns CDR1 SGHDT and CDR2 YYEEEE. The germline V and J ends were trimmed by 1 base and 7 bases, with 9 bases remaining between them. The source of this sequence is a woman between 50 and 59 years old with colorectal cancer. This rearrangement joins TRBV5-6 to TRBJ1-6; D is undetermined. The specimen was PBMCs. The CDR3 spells CASSLPGTNSPLHF. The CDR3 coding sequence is TGTGCCAGCAGCTTGCCCGGAACCAATTCACCCCTCCACTTT.